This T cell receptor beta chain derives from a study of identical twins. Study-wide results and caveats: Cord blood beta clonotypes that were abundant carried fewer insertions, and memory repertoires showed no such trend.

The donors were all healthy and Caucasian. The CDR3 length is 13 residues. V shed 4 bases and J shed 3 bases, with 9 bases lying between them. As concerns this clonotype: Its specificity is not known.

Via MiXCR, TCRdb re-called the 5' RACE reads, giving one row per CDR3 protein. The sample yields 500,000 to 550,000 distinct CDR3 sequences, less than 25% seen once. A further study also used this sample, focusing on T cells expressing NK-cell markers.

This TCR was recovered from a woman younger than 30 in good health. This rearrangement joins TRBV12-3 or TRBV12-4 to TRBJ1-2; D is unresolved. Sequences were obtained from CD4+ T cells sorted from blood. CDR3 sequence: CASSWARYYGYTF. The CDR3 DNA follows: TGTGCCAGCAGTTGGGCCAGGTACTATGGCTACACCTTC.